The clone carrying this TCR beta chain was seen a handful of times. What it binds is not known. The CDR3 end is not reached by the read, which stops 3 residues before it; the germline J gene fills it in. These data belong to a study of T cell clonality in common variable immunodeficiency. Study-wide results and caveats: In common variable immunodeficiency, TCR beta chains reportedly carried fewer deletions and N-nucleotide insertions.

The V gene's germline CDR1 is SEHNR and CDR2 FQNEAQ (reference sequence). The CDR3 is 10 amino acids. CVID subjects were neither ill nor on immunomodulatory or immunosuppressive medication at sampling. Sequencing was performed with immunoSEQ multiplex PCR; in TCRdb, only in-frame clones are kept and a portion is missing. This sample has just over 15,000 clones and no singletons, with more than 10% in the ten largest. This chain connects TRBV7-9 to TRBJ1-1; no definite D call. Material: peripheral blood mononuclear cells. The source is a human donor with common variable immunodeficiency. The CDR3: CASSLLEAFF. Partial CDR3 DNA: TGTGCCAGCAGCCTCCTCGAA.